This T cell receptor beta chain emerged from a study of Graves' ophthalmopathy and Graves' hyperthyroidism. TCR beta CDR3 regions were amplified from RNA transcripts. First-round RT-PCR relied on HTBI primers, and a second-round multiplex PCR came next. MiXCR, applied by TCRdb to the multiplex PCR reads, yields one record per CDR3 protein. This table holds over 650,000 distinct CDR3 sequences, about 41% found once. This clonotype occurred many times. This clonotype was obtained from an adult man with Graves' ophthalmopathy. Sequencing was performed on peripheral blood.

CDR3 loop: CSVELNGYGYTF. The DNA for the CDR3 is TGCAGCGTTGAATTGAACGGCTATGGCTACACCTTC. The V call is TRBV29-1, the J call TRBJ1-2; D remains ambiguous. The germline V gene has CDR1 SQVTM and CDR2 ANQGSEA. CDR3 length: 12 residues. Deletions cut 2 bases from V and 4 bases from J, with 8 bases between.